Below are 27 T cell receptor beta chains sequenced from a single sample in a study of cytomegalovirus exposure and HLA in healthy donors. Using immunoSEQ multiplex PCR, the repertoire was profiled, and TCRdb retains in-frame clones only, with some absent. This sample carries some 340,000 clones, about nine tenths of them seen once, and the ten largest clones take roughly 1.2%. Sequencing input: PBMCs. All receptors come from a woman in her thirties in good health and CMV-seropositive.

The genes are TRBV6-5 and TRBJ1-6; 8 nucleotides match TRBD1. V dropped 5 bases and J dropped 10; count of bases not matched to a gene: 4. This CDR3 comprises 13 residues. Germline CDR1 reads MNHEY; CDR2 reads SVGAGI. Here the CDR3 DNA reads TGTGCCAGCAGTACGGACAGGGCATCACCCCTCCACTTT. This gives the protein CASSTDRASPLHF.

This CDR3 is CASSSGQGVPYGYTF. The CDR3 DNA reads as TGTGCCAGCAGTTCAGGACAGGGGGTTCCCTATGGCTACACCTTC. The V and J genes are TRBV25-1 and TRBJ1-2, with TRBD1 identical over 10 bases. Germline values: CDR1 MGHDK, CDR2 SYGVNS. The CDR3 contains 15 residues. After removal of 5 bases from V and 4 bases from J, the junction contained 7 bases not matched to a gene.

The rearrangement joins TRBV30 to TRBJ2-3; 11 positions agree with TRBD1. This CDR3 spans 14 amino acids. Germline V CDR1 and CDR2: GTSNPN, SVGIG (reference sequence). Trimming took 5 bases from V and 5 from J; bases not matched to a gene: 6. The CDR3 coding sequence is TGTGCCTGGGGGGACAGGGGGTATGAAGATACGCAGTATTTT. Translation gives CAWGDRGYEDTQYF.

This clone was observed once. V and J are TRBV28 and TRBJ2-1, with a tentative D call TRBD2 (5 bases). Trimming stripped 10 bases from V and 3 bases from J, with 13 bases between. The germline V gene has CDR1 MDHEN and CDR2 SYDVKM. This CDR3 is built from 13 residues. CDR3 sequence: CATLGLIYNEQFF. CDR3 bases: TGTGCCACCCTTGGACTGATCTACAATGAGCAGTTCTTC.

This clone was observed a handful of times. This sequence joins TRBV9 and TRBJ2-1; no clear D gene. This CDR3 contains 14 residues. Germline CDR1 reads SGDLS; CDR2 reads YYNGEE. Trimming removed 0 bases at V and 10 bases at J, with 14 bases between. The CDR3, as DNA: TGTGCCAGCAGCGTAGGGGAAGCTAGTCGGGAGCAGTTCTTC. It yields the protein CASSVGEASREQFF.

The chain has TRBV20-1 and TRBJ1-1; D remains unclear. The CDR3 loop spans 10 amino acids. Germline V lookup: CDR1 DFQATT, CDR2 SNEGSKA (reference sequence). V lost 2 bases to trimming and J lost 8 bases, with 6 bases between them. CDR3 nucleotides: TGCAGTGCTAGACTCGGAGAAGCTTTCTTT. This gives the protein CSARLGEAFF.

V usage is TRBV15 and J usage is TRBJ1-2, with 9 bases identical to TRBD1. Germline loops: CDR1 LNHNV, CDR2 YYDKDF (reference sequence). The CDR3 totals 15 residues. The J segment lost 7 bases and the V segment lost 1 base, leaving 7 bases of the junction unmatched. The CDR3 coding sequence is TGTGCCACCAGCAGAGCCCTGACAGGGGGAAGTGGCTACACCTTC. Its protein product is CATSRALTGGSGYTF. The full variable domain, completed using reference TRBV15 and TRBJ1-2, is DAMVIQNPRYQVTQFGKPVTLSCSQTLNHNVMYWYQQKSSQAPKLLFHYYDKDFNNEADTPDNFQSRRPNTSFCFLDIRSPGLGDTAMYLCATSRALTGGSGYTFGSGTRLTVV.

CDR3 DNA: TGTGCCAGCAGCCTCCGGGGCGGAGACACTGAAGCTTTCTTT. It encodes CASSLRGGDTEAFF. The rearrangement links TRBV5-6 to TRBJ1-1; D is possibly TRBD1 (5 bases). The ends were cut back, 4 bases at V and 3 bases at J, with 13 bases in the middle. This CDR3 has 14 residues. Germline lookup yields CDR1 SGHDT and CDR2 YYEEEE. The full variable domain, with the rest looked up from reference TRBV5-6 and TRBJ1-1, is DAGVTQSPTHLIKTRGQQVTLRCSPKSGHDTVSWYQQALGQGPQFIFQYYEEEERQRGNFPDRFSGHQFPNYSSELNVNALLLGDSALYLCASSLRGGDTEAFFGQGTRLTVV.

The chain couples TRBV7-9 to TRBJ1-1; D ambiguous. Trimming took off 5 bases at V and 0 bases at J, with 13 bases between the two ends. Germline V gene sequence: CDR1 SEHNR, CDR2 FQNEAQ (reference sequence). The CDR3 has 15 residues. The CDR3 loop is CASSEPTVMNTEAFF. The CDR3 DNA reads TGTGCCAGCAGCGAACCGACGGTCATGAACACTGAAGCTTTCTTT.

This clone was detected once. The J gene is TRBJ2-3, the V gene TRBV7-2; D is uncertain. This CDR3 region has 15 residues. V was clipped by 5 bases and J by 0 bases, with 12 bases between them. Germline V lookup: CDR1 SGHTA, CDR2 FQGNSA. In DNA, the CDR3 is TGTGCCAGCAGCCCCCGGCTGTCTAGCACAGATACGCAGTATTTT. Its translation: CASSPRLSSTDTQYF.

The chain carries TRBV25-1 and TRBJ2-7; D is uncertain. The germline CDR1 and CDR2 sequences are MGHDK and SYGVNS. The V end was cut by 4 bases, the J end by 2 bases, with 6 bases between. The CDR3 runs 12 residues. The CDR3 protein is CASSGITYEQYF. The CDR3, as DNA: TGTGCCAGCAGTGGCATTACCTACGAGCAGTACTTC.

The V and J genes are TRBV28 and TRBJ2-3, with 8 bases that match TRBD2. CDR3 length: 14 residues. V lost 6 bases, J lost 5 bases, and 7 bases stayed unmatched. Per the germline V gene, CDR1 is MDHEN and CDR2 is SYDVKM. The CDR3 is CASSPGLAGDTQYF. The DNA for the CDR3 is TGTGCCAGCAGCCCCGGACTAGCTGGAGATACGCAGTATTTT.

The CDR3 loop is CASRLGAVAFF. The CDR3 DNA is TGTGCCAGCAGGTTGGGGGCCGTGGCTTTCTTT. This sequence joins TRBV6-4 and TRBJ1-1, with D tentatively TRBD1 (6 bases). Per the germline V gene, CDR1 is MRHNA and CDR2 is SNTAGT. The V end was cut by 6 bases, the J end by 11 bases, with 13 bases between. CDR3 length: 11 amino acids.

The chain couples TRBV7-8 to TRBJ2-7; TRBD1 matches at 8 bases. This CDR3 has 17 amino acids. CDR1 and CDR2 (germline): SGHVS, FQNEAQ. The trim removed 5 bases at V and 3 bases at J, leaving 15 bases unmatched. CDR3 bases: TGTGCCAGCAGCCTAACCCGACAGGGGAAGGGAATCTACGAGCAGTACTTC. Amino acid sequence: CASSLTRQGKGIYEQYF.

This clone was seen a handful of times. The V gene is TRBV10-2, the J gene TRBJ1-6; 10 bases align to TRBD1. V shed 11 bases and J 6 bases; nucleotides not matched to a gene: 7. Germline V gives CDR1 WSHSY, CDR2 SAAADI. CDR3 size: 14 residues. CDR3 coding DNA: TGCGCCGGACGACAGGGGGCCGGTAATTCACCCCTCCACTTT. Amino acids: CAGRQGAGNSPLHF.

The chain recombines TRBV28 with TRBJ2-7; the match to TRBD2 covers 11 bases. Trimming took 10 bases from V and 2 from J; bases not matched to a gene: 10. This CDR3 comprises 15 residues. The V gene's germline CDR1 is MDHEN and CDR2 SYDVKM. CDR3 bases: TGTGCCACCCTGCTAGCGGGAGGTAAAACCTACGAGCAGTACTTC. It translates to CATLLAGGKTYEQYF.

A word on this clone: The same CDR3 can be traced to other DNA sequences in this sample. CDR3 DNA sequence: TGTGCCAGCAGTTCAGGGGCCTACGAGCAGTACTTC. Translating it yields CASSSGAYEQYF. The V call is TRBV6-5, the J call TRBJ2-7; D perhaps matches TRBD1 (6 bases). Per the germline V gene, CDR1 is MNHEY and CDR2 is SVGAGI. The CDR3 is 12 amino acids. The V end was cut by 4 bases, the J end by 2 bases, with 6 bases between.

J is TRBJ1-1 and V is TRBV7-6; D is possibly TRBD1 (5 bases). Germline V CDR1 and CDR2: SGHVS, FNYEAQ. The CDR3 loop spans 15 amino acids. The germline V and J ends were trimmed by 0 bases and 3 bases, with 11 bases remaining between them. Here the CDR3 reads CASSLAFGADTEAFF. CDR3 bases: TGTGCCAGCAGCTTAGCCTTCGGGGCGGACACTGAAGCTTTCTTT.

The chain uses TRBV13 and TRBJ2-1; D call uncertain. The CDR3 consists of 11 residues. With 3 bases removed from V and 9 bases from J, the gap between germline ends came to 6 bases. Germline V gene sequence: CDR1 PRHDT, CDR2 FYEKMQ (reference sequence). Here the CDR3 DNA reads TGTGCCAGCAGCTTCACCGGTGAGCAGTTCTTC. Amino acids: CASSFTGEQFF. Full variable domain (missing parts from reference TRBV13 and TRBJ2-1): AAGVIQSPRHLIKEKRETATLKCYPIPRHDTVYWYQQGPGQDPQFLISFYEKMQSDKGSIPDRFSAQQFSDYHSELNMSSLELGDSALYFCASSFTGEQFFGPGTRLTVL.

The chain links TRBV27 to TRBJ1-1; no reliable D call. V lost 7 bases and J 2 bases, leaving 14 bases between the germline ends. Germline V CDR1 and CDR2: MNHEY, SMNVEV (reference sequence). The CDR3 spans 14 residues. The CDR3 nucleotides read TGTGCCAGCAAGGCGGTGGCAGGAAACACTGAAGCTTTCTTT. It specifies CASKAVAGNTEAFF.

This clone was counted a single time. The rearrangement uses TRBV18 and TRBJ1-5; D possibly corresponds to TRBD1 (5 bases). The germline V gene has CDR1 KGHSH and CDR2 LQKENI. V lost 3 bases and J 4 bases, leaving 16 bases between the germline ends. The CDR3 has 16 residues. The CDR3 region has the DNA TGTGCCAGCTCACCTTCCCGGGACGGCATTAATCAGCCCCAGCATTTT. Protein product: CASSPSRDGINQPQHF.

J is TRBJ1-1 and V is TRBV6-5; TRBD1 is a possible D gene (5 bases). The V and J ends lost 5 bases and 1 base respectively, with 8 bases between them. Germline CDR1 is MNHEY and CDR2 is SVGAGI. The CDR3 length is 13 residues. CDR3 in amino acids: CASSGTANTEAFF. CDR3 nucleotide sequence: TGTGCCAGCAGTGGGACGGCGAACACTGAAGCTTTCTTT.

The chain uses TRBV7-2 and TRBJ1-1; the match to TRBD1 covers 8 bases. Unmatched junction bases numbered 6, after V lost 3 bases and J lost 0 bases. This CDR3 is built from 16 residues. Germline CDR1 reads SGHTA; CDR2 reads FQGNSA. The DNA of the CDR3 is TGTGCCAGCAGCTTCGGACAGGGATCCATGAACACTGAAGCTTTCTTT. It codes for CASSFGQGSMNTEAFF.

There are many counts of this clone. The chain has TRBV6-4 and TRBJ2-6; 11 bases are a match to TRBD1. The CDR3 contains 17 residues. Germline trimming cut 4 bases from V and 0 bases from J; bases unmatched to any gene: 2. Germline V CDR1 and CDR2: MRHNA, SNTAGT. Written as DNA, the CDR3 is TGTGCCAGCAGTGGAGGGACAGGGGGCTCTGGGGCCAACGTCCTGACTTTC. Its translation is CASSGGTGGSGANVLTF.

This rearrangement joins TRBV7-9 to TRBJ2-1; maybe TRBD1 (6 bases). The CDR3 length is 12 residues. The V gene's germline CDR1 is SEHNR and CDR2 FQNEAQ (reference sequence). Trimming took off 5 bases at V and 8 bases at J, with 10 bases between the two ends. The CDR3 DNA is TGTGCCAGCAGCACAGGGTTGTATGAGCAGTTCTTC. Amino acids: CASSTGLYEQFF.

This clone was seen many times. The chain joins TRBV21-1 to TRBJ1-3. TRBV21-1 is recorded as a pseudogene. This CDR3 contains 16 residues. This chain's CDR3 is CASSPDSGGTGNTIYF. The CDR3, as DNA: TGTGCCAGCAGCCCGGACAGTGGGGGGACGGGAAACACCATATATTTT.

The rearrangement links TRBV19 to TRBJ2-1; 13 bases are shared with TRBD2. CDR1 and CDR2 (germline): LNHDA, SQIVND (reference sequence). Unmatched junction bases numbered 6, after V lost 5 bases and J lost 8 bases. This CDR3 has 15 residues. Here the CDR3 reads CASSPWTSGSDEQFF. The CDR3, as DNA: TGTGCCAGTAGTCCATGGACTAGCGGGAGTGATGAGCAGTTCTTC.